The 30 T cell receptor beta chains presented below share a single source sample, sequenced in a study of blood T cells in healthy people across ages. Primers used in a second PCR of about 6 to 12 cycles were a sample-barcoded 5' primer and a J-beta primer mix. TCRdb used MiXCR to reprocess the 5' RACE reads, holding one entry per CDR3 protein. The repertoire consists of about 680,000 distinct CDR3 sequences, with about half occurring once and the leading ten covering 25% to 35%. The material sequenced was blood. The receptors were sampled from a woman aged 60-70 years in good health.

The rearrangement joins TRBV7-9 to TRBJ2-7, with a possible D match to TRBD1 (6 bases). Per germline, CDR1 SEHNR and CDR2 FQNEAQ (reference sequence). V lost 4 bases and J lost 7, with 17 bases in between. This CDR3 is built from 14 residues. The CDR3 loop is CASSSEDRLWEQYF. The DNA of the CDR3 is TGTGCCAGCAGCTCCGAAGACAGGCTCTGGGAGCAGTACTTC. Together with reference TRBV7-9 and TRBJ2-7, the CDR3 gives the full variable domain: DTGVSQNPRHKITKRGQNVTFRCDPISEHNRLYWYRQTLGQGPEFLTYFQNEAQLEKSRLLSDRFSAERPKGSFSTLEIQRTEQGDSAMYLCASSSEDRLWEQYFGPGTRLTVT.

CDR3 nucleotide sequence: TGTGCCAGCAGCTTAGCACAGGGGTCCGTCGAGCAGTACTTC. Translated: CASSLAQGSVEQYF. The chain joins TRBV7-2 to TRBJ2-7; TRBD1 matches at 7 bases. Germline V gene lookup returns CDR1 SGHTA and CDR2 FQGNSA. The CDR3 runs 14 residues. Trimming at V came to 0 bases and at J to 6 bases, leaving 5 bases not matched to a gene.

A single count supports this clonotype. V usage is TRBV7-2 and J usage is TRBJ2-5; no clear D gene. The germline V gene has CDR1 SGHTA and CDR2 FQGNSA. The CDR3 length is 15 residues. Deletions cut 1 base from V and 2 bases from J, with 11 bases between. The CDR3 reads CASSLVRAAQETQYF. As DNA, the CDR3 is TGTGCCAGCAGCTTAGTTCGGGCAGCACAAGAGACCCAGTACTTC. Based on the CDR3 plus reference TRBV7-2 and TRBJ2-5, the full variable domain is GAGVSQSPSNKVTEKGKDVELRCDPISGHTALYWYRQSLGQGLEFLIYFQGNSAPDKSGLPSDRFSAERTGGSVSTLTIQRTQQEDSAVYLCASSLVRAAQETQYFGPGTRLLVL.

The gene calls are TRBV29-1 and TRBJ2-7, with no clear D. Germline V gene lookup returns CDR1 SQVTM and CDR2 ANQGSEA. The CDR3 loop spans 11 amino acids. V lost 0 bases to trimming and J lost 12 bases, with 12 bases between them. This chain's CDR3 is CSVEDKTPRYF. As DNA, the CDR3 is TGCAGCGTTGAAGATAAGACCCCCCGGTACTTC.

The CDR3 DNA is TGCGCCAGCAGCGAACTGGTTGGCACCGGGGAGCTGTTTTTT. This gives the protein CASSELVGTGELFF. This sequence joins TRBV5-1 and TRBJ2-2; D is uncertain. The germline V and J ends were trimmed by 4 bases and 4 bases, with 11 bases remaining between them. Germline lookup yields CDR1 SGHRS and CDR2 YFSETQ. The length of the CDR3 is 14 residues.

This clonotype turned up a few times. V and J are TRBV7-8 and TRBJ2-4; 7 bases are a match to TRBD1. Germline values: CDR1 SGHVS, CDR2 FQNEAQ. The CDR3 length is 17 residues. V lost 1 base and J lost 1; bases outside the gene matches: 7. The CDR3 spells CASSLEAGRGAKNIQYF. CDR3 sequence (DNA): TGTGCCAGCAGCTTAGAGGCGGGCAGGGGGGCCAAAAACATTCAGTACTTC.

The chain uses TRBV20-1 and TRBJ2-3; 8 bases align to TRBD2. Germline V lookup: CDR1 DFQATT, CDR2 SNEGSKA (reference sequence). This CDR3 region has 15 residues. V shed 3 bases, J shed 1 base, and the junction held 6 bases outside the gene matches. CDR3 residues: CSARGPGGGTDTQYF. As DNA, the CDR3 is TGCAGTGCTAGGGGGCCGGGAGGGGGCACAGATACGCAGTATTTT.

The chain joins TRBV28 to TRBJ1-5; 10 bases align to TRBD1. There are 14 residues in the CDR3. Germline V CDR1 and CDR2: MDHEN, SYDVKM. The V segment lost 3 bases and the J segment 7 bases; nucleotides outside the gene matches: 3. The DNA for the CDR3 is TGTGCCAGCAGTTTGACAGGGGGCCGACAGCCCCAGCATTTT. It is translated as CASSLTGGRQPQHF.

This clonotype was recorded a few times. V usage is TRBV28 and J usage is TRBJ1-5, with D possibly TRBD1 on 6 matching bases. Trimming pared 8 bases from V and 7 bases from J, leaving 18 bases between. The CDR3 sequence is 14 residues long. Germline V gene lookup returns CDR1 MDHEN and CDR2 SYDVKM. This CDR3 is CASCSGGPGQPQHF. CDR3 in DNA: TGTGCCAGCTGTTCGGGGGGCCCGGGCCAGCCCCAGCATTTT. Based on the CDR3 plus reference TRBV28 and TRBJ1-5, the full variable domain is DVKVTQSSRYLVKRTGEKVFLECVQDMDHENMFWYRQDPGLGLRLIYFSYDVKMKEKGDIPEGYSVSREKKERFSLILESASTNQTSMYLCASCSGGPGQPQHFGDGTRLSIL.

This rearrangement joins TRBV6-2 or TRBV6-3 to TRBJ2-3, with D possibly being TRBD1 (6 bases). This CDR3 is 14 amino acids long. The V gene lost 7 bases and the J gene lost 6 bases, with 17 bases spanning the gap. CDR1 is MNHEY and CDR2 is SVGEGT in the germline V gene. The CDR3 nucleotides are TGTGCCAGCAAGGGGGACCGCTCCTTGGATACGCAGTATTTT. As protein: CASKGDRSLDTQYF.

This chain links TRBV29-1 with TRBJ2-2, with D tentatively TRBD1 or TRBD2 (5 bases each). The CDR3 sequence is 14 residues long. The V gene lost 6 bases and the J gene lost 3 bases, with 14 bases spanning the gap. Germline CDR1 reads SQVTM; CDR2 reads ANQGSEA. DNA of the CDR3: TGCAGCGTACCCACGCCGGGGCACACCGGGGAGCTGTTTTTT. The encoded protein is CSVPTPGHTGELFF.

The gene calls are TRBV5-5 and TRBJ2-7, with TRBD2 matching 7 bases. This CDR3 has 15 residues. Germline lookup yields CDR1 SGHKS and CDR2 YYEKEE (reference sequence). Trimming cost V 2 bases and J 2 bases; bases outside gene matches: 7. The CDR3 loop is CASSFNLGGTYEQYF. The DNA of the CDR3 is TGTGCCAGCAGCTTTAACCTCGGGGGGACCTACGAGCAGTACTTC.

This clonotype was picked up a small number of times. V and J are TRBV20-1 and TRBJ2-5; 11 bases line up with TRBD2. The end of the DNA fits TRBJ2-7 better, so the J call may be wrong. CDR1 and CDR2 (germline): DFQATT, SNEGSKA (reference sequence). There are 15 residues in the CDR3. The DNA for the CDR3 is TGCAGTGCCCGAGAGGTGATAGCGGGAGGGTACGAGCAGTACTTC. Its protein is CSAREVIAGGYEQYF.

The chain's CDR3 is CASAQGWPSYEQYF. For the CDR3, the DNA is TGTGCCAGCGCCCAGGGGTGGCCCTCCTACGAGCAGTACTTC. The chain carries TRBV28 and TRBJ2-7; possible D gene TRBD1, 6 bases. This CDR3 is built from 14 residues. Germline V gene lookup returns CDR1 MDHEN and CDR2 SYDVKM. V lost 8 bases to trimming and J lost 0 bases, with 14 bases between them. Complete variable domain (other parts from reference TRBV28 and TRBJ2-7): DVKVTQSSRYLVKRTGEKVFLECVQDMDHENMFWYRQDPGLGLRLIYFSYDVKMKEKGDIPEGYSVSREKKERFSLILESASTNQTSMYLCASAQGWPSYEQYFGPGTRLTVT.

The V gene is TRBV5-1, the J gene TRBJ2-5, with TRBD2 as a possible D gene (6 bases). The CDR3 is 14 residues long. CDR1 and CDR2 (germline): SGHRS, YFSETQ. Trimming removed 7 bases from V and 2 bases from J, with 15 bases in between. The CDR3 DNA follows: TGCGCCAGCTTCCCTGGCGGGGCGCAAGAGACCCAGTACTTC. Translated: CASFPGGAQETQYF.

V and J are TRBV10-3 and TRBJ2-1; 12 nucleotides match TRBD2. CDR1 is ENHRY, CDR2 SYGVKD, per germline. The V segment lost 4 bases and the J segment 10 bases; nucleotides outside the gene matches: 8. The CDR3 has 15 residues. The CDR3 region has the DNA TGTGCCATCAGTGTGACTAGCGGGGGAGCTGGGGAGCAGTTCTTC. It yields the protein CAISVTSGGAGEQFF.

The chain recombines TRBV6-2 or TRBV6-3 with TRBJ2-5, with 7 positions matching TRBD1. V trimming: 6 bases; J trimming: 5 bases; junction bases outside the gene matches: 6. Germline CDR1 and CDR2: MNHEY and SVGEGT. The CDR3 length is 13 residues. The DNA for the CDR3 is TGTGCCAGCAGCACGGACAGGCAGGAGACCCAGTACTTC. It translates to CASSTDRQETQYF.

This clonotype has just a few counts. CDR3 loop: CAWTIAGGAQTQYF. In DNA form, the CDR3 reads TGTGCCTGGACCATAGCGGGAGGGGCACAGACCCAGTACTTC. The chain couples TRBV30 to TRBJ2-5; 11 positions match TRBD2. The germline V gene encodes CDR1 GTSNPN and CDR2 SVGIG (reference sequence). The CDR3 sequence is 14 residues long. V shed 4 bases, J shed 6 bases, and the junction held 7 bases outside the gene matches.

This clonotype was recorded a few times. The chain uses TRBV4-3 and TRBJ2-5, with 7 positions matching TRBD2. The germline V gene encodes CDR1 LGHNA and CDR2 YSLEER. This CDR3 is 15 amino acids long. The junction had 7 bases not matched to a gene; V was cut back by 1 base and J by 5 bases. The CDR3 reads CASSQGAGEVETQYF. The CDR3 DNA follows: TGCGCCAGCAGCCAAGGGGCGGGAGAGGTTGAGACCCAGTACTTC.

The chain links TRBV20-1 to TRBJ2-5, with 9 bases matching TRBD2. J lost 2 bases, V lost 0 bases, and 4 bases had no gene match. This CDR3 is 15 amino acids long. Per the germline V gene, CDR1 is DFQATT and CDR2 is SNEGSKA (reference sequence). This chain's CDR3 is CSAREASGDQETQYF. CDR3 coding DNA: TGCAGTGCTAGAGAGGCTAGCGGGGATCAAGAGACCCAGTACTTC.

The V call is TRBV4-3, the J call TRBJ2-3, with D tentatively TRBD1 (5 bases). Deletions cut 1 base from V and 6 bases from J, with 20 bases between. Germline V CDR1 and CDR2: LGHNA, YSLEER. The CDR3 is 17 residues long. Here the CDR3 reads CASSQGIQASKVDTQYF. DNA for the CDR3: TGCGCCAGCAGCCAAGGTATACAGGCTAGTAAGGTTGATACGCAGTATTTT.

The V gene is TRBV4-2, the J gene TRBJ1-2; D is uncertain. The CDR3 is made up of 13 amino acids. V shed 1 base and J shed 6 bases, with 9 bases lying between them. Germline assignment: CDR1 LGHNA and CDR2 YNFKEQ. The CDR3, as DNA: TGTGCCAGCAGCCAAGGAGGGATCCATGGCTACACCTTC. Residues: CASSQGGIHGYTF.

As for this clonotype: This could be a read error, since a much larger clone is one nucleotide away. CDR3 protein: CASSLYIDEQYF. As DNA, the CDR3 is TGTGCCAGCAGCTTATACATCGACGAGCAGTACTTC. V gene TRBV13 combines with J gene TRBJ2-5; D gene uncertain. The better agreement between TRBJ2-7 and the DNA end casts doubt on the J call. The CDR3 spans 12 residues. In germline, CDR1 is PRHDT, CDR2 FYEKMQ (reference sequence).

This clonotype has only a few counts. The chain recombines TRBV24-1 with TRBJ2-5, with 7 positions matching TRBD1. The CDR3 spans 16 residues. With V trimmed by 2 bases and J by 5 bases, 10 bases remained unmatched. Germline CDR1 and CDR2: KGHDR and SFDVKD. The CDR3 DNA follows: TGTGCCACCAGTGATTACAGGGCAGGGGGTTTGGAGACCCAGTACTTC. Amino acid sequence: CATSDYRAGGLETQYF.

The chain joins TRBV5-6 to TRBJ1-6; no clear D gene. Looked up from germline, CDR1 is SGHDT and CDR2 is YYEEEE. The V end lost 4 bases, the J end lost 9 bases, and 11 bases lay between the germline ends. The CDR3 extends over 13 amino acids. The CDR3 loop is CASSAPVGSPLHF. Here the CDR3 DNA reads TGTGCCAGCAGCGCTCCGGTGGGTTCACCCCTCCACTTT.

This chain connects TRBV25-1 to TRBJ2-7; 7 bases are a match to TRBD2. This CDR3 contains 17 residues. V dropped 1 base and J dropped 7; count of bases not matched to a gene: 16. Germline CDR1 reads MGHDK; CDR2 reads SYGVNS. The CDR3 nucleotides read TGTGCCAGCAGTGAATTTCGCCCTAGCGGAAAATACAATGAGCAGTACTTC. Translation: CASSEFRPSGKYNEQYF.

The chain employs TRBV29-1 and TRBJ2-7, with D perhaps matching TRBD1 or TRBD2 (5 bases each). Trimming shortened V by 7 bases and J by 3 bases, and 19 bases separated the two germline ends. The germline CDR1 and CDR2 sequences are SQVTM and ANQGSEA. The CDR3 runs 14 residues. This chain's CDR3 is CSAQGPAKNYEQYF. CDR3 bases: TGCAGCGCCCAGGGACCAGCGAAGAACTACGAGCAGTACTTC.

This chain uses TRBV5-1 with TRBJ2-7; D gene unclear. Germline V gene sequence: CDR1 SGHRS, CDR2 YFSETQ. The CDR3 is 13 amino acids. V was shortened by 4 bases and J by 6 bases, with 14 bases between the two germline ends. In nucleotides, the CDR3 is TGCGCCAGCAGCGCCGGTGCGAGTCCCGAGCAGTACTTC. It specifies CASSAGASPEQYF.

This chain joins TRBV20-1 and TRBJ2-7; 8 bases match TRBD2. Germline assignment: CDR1 DFQATT and CDR2 SNEGSKA (reference sequence). The CDR3 has 14 amino acids. V shed 2 bases, J shed 3 bases, and the junction held 6 bases outside the gene matches. In nucleotides, the CDR3 is TGCAGTGCTAGACCGGGGGGGTCGTACTACGAGCAGTACTTC. As protein: CSARPGGSYYEQYF.

The J gene is TRBJ1-5, the V gene TRBV20-1; 9 bases match TRBD1. Looked up from germline, CDR1 is DFQATT and CDR2 is SNEGSKA (reference sequence). There are 15 residues in the CDR3. Unmatched junction bases numbered 8, after V lost 6 bases and J lost 2 bases. The CDR3 spells CSASQQGAGNQPQHF. The CDR3 DNA reads TGCAGTGCGTCCCAACAGGGGGCTGGCAATCAGCCCCAGCATTTT.